This T cell receptor beta chain is from a study of blood T cell repertoires in COVID-19 (dated by TCRdb to about 2020). Some background on the complete study: Collaborator samples came from the United States, Italy and Spain and covered acute and convalescent phases of COVID-19. Samples came from the ongoing ImmuneRACE study (first 160 participants) plus 1,254 subjects from 6 global collaborators. Subjects who had been exposed to COVID-19, were actively infected with it, or had recovered from it provided the deeply sampled blood TCRbeta repertoires that made up the dataset. Nearly every sample came with metadata listing a de-identified subject ID, COVID-19 status, age in years and sex. The repertoires were released in a freely available public database intended as a resource for research on the immune response to SARS-CoV-2. The material from the prospective study consisted of cDNA or gDNA derived from T cells, B-cell-depleted T cells, or PBMCs. Where available, HLA class I and class II types were taken from metadata supplied by the sample provider and were not determined by assay-based typing. Beyond this particular receptor, the publication reports: Clinical and demographic metadata were provided uncurated, with the amount varying by source and participant.

The immunoSEQ Assay, a bias-controlled multiplex PCR, was used to amplify TCRbeta CDR3 regions from genomic DNA. On the authors' methods: Nucleated cell counts per sample were estimated from amplification of reference gene primers within the assay. Sequence reads were collapsed and filtered to measure the absolute abundance of every unique TCRbeta CDR3 rearrangement. For each sample, productive Simpson clonality was calculated as the square root of Simpson's diversity index across productive rearrangements. Not all clones reach the TCRdb copy of this immuneACCESS table, which keeps in-frame sequences only. Checked studies attribute under half of the gap to unresolved V genes and leave the rest unexplained. The V and J calls and clone size were taken over from that table, and D and trimming were inferred from the DNA. The table for this sample lists a few hundred thousand clones; roughly 84% of them were counted only once. The top ten clones comprise 1% of the sample.

This clone came up a few times. Its recognized antigen is unknown. Base qualities were left out, and no much larger clone turns up one base away. Whole blood was collected in K2EDTA tubes by collaborating institutions according to the institutions' own protocols. For TCRbeta analysis, collaborators shipped samples in one of three forms: frozen whole blood, isolated PBMCs, or DNA extracted from either of those sample types. This sequence originates from a man aged 45-60 years with active or convalescent COVID-19. The sequenced sample consisted of peripheral blood.

The nucleotide sequence is given as TGTGCCAGCAGCTTGTCAGGGGTAGAGACCCAGTACTTC. Its protein is CASSLSGVETQYF. The rearrangement joined TRBV7-7 to TRBJ2-5, with TRBD1 as a weak D call on 6 bases. V is reduced by 3 bases and J by 4 bases, leaving a spacing of 9 bases between them. The CDR3 spans 13 residues, from the cysteine through the phenylalanine. Only the CDR3 region is kept as DNA, spanning 39 bases read in frame from base 1. The germline V gene (reference sequence) gives CDR1 as SSHAT and CDR2 as FNYEAQ.